Shown below are 28 T cell receptor beta chains from a single sample sequenced in a study of cytomegalovirus exposure and HLA in healthy donors (TCRdb year 2017). Preparation of the library involved the immunoSEQ multiplex PCR assay. For the multiplex PCR, a mixture combining 60 forward primers for TCR Vbeta segments and 13 reverse primers for TCR Jbeta segments was used. Held by TCRdb, this immuneACCESS table contains in-frame sequences only and omits some clones. Under half of the omission traces to an unresolved V gene where checked; the cause of the rest is unknown. This sample has more than 95,000 clones in its table, and under 85% of those were observed once. Approximately 1.2% of the sample goes to the ten largest clones. What was sequenced was PBMCs. The source of these receptors is a man aged 40-55 years in good health and CMV-seronegative.

This rearrangement joins TRBV11-2 to TRBJ2-7; 7 bases fit TRBD1. The CDR3 length is 15 residues. J gave up 3 bases and V 5 bases, and 10 bases lay outside the gene matches. Germline CDR1 is SGHAT and CDR2 is FQNNGV. The CDR3 DNA is TGTGCCAGCAGCGCCCTAGAGGGACAGTACTACGAGCAGTACTTC. Its protein is CASSALEGQYYEQYF.

V usage is TRBV5-1 and J usage is TRBJ2-3; TRBD2 matches at 7 bases. V trimming: 5 bases; J trimming: 4 bases; junction bases outside the gene matches: 13. Germline loops: CDR1 SGHRS, CDR2 YFSETQ. This CDR3 contains 16 residues. Here the CDR3 reads CASSPGTNFGADTQYF. CDR3 nucleotides: TGCGCCAGCAGTCCCGGGACTAATTTTGGCGCAGATACGCAGTATTTT.

This clone was observed once. In DNA, the CDR3 is TGTGCCAGCAGCTCCCCTACAGGGAGGGCTGAAGCTTTCTTT. Residues: CASSSPTGRAEAFF. This chain connects TRBV7-8 to TRBJ1-1; D is possibly TRBD1 (6 bases). CDR3 length equals 14 residues. The germline V gene encodes CDR1 SGHVS and CDR2 FQNEAQ. Trimming shortened V by 4 bases and J by 6 bases, and 15 bases separated the two germline ends.

In nucleotides, the CDR3 is TGTGCCATCAGTGAGTCCTTATATGAGGGAAACTATGGCTACACCTTC. This encodes CAISESLYEGNYGYTF. V is TRBV10-3 and J is TRBJ1-2; D remains ambiguous. The CDR3 has 16 amino acids. Germline V gene data show CDR1 as ENHRY and CDR2 as SYGVKD. Trimming removed 0 bases from V and 2 bases from J, with 13 bases in between.

This sequence joins TRBV29-1 and TRBJ2-5; TRBD1 aligns across 7 bases. The J call is doubtful: the DNA matches TRBJ2-7 better. The CDR3 extends over 14 amino acids. The germline V gene has CDR1 SQVTM and CDR2 ANQGSEA. In nucleotides, the CDR3 is TGCAGCGTTGTTGTAGGGGGCGCCTATTACGAGCAGTACTTC. It encodes CSVVVGGAYYEQYF.

The chain recombines TRBV7-2 with TRBJ1-2; D call uncertain. The germline V gene has CDR1 SGHTA and CDR2 FQGNSA. The CDR3 contains 13 residues. Trimming shortened V by 5 bases and J by 0 bases, and 7 bases separated the two germline ends. The chain's CDR3 is CASSPSSNYGYTF. DNA for the CDR3: TGTGCCAGCAGCCCCTCCTCTAACTATGGCTACACCTTC. The complete variable domain, with remaining parts taken from reference TRBV7-2 and TRBJ1-2, reads GAGVSQSPSNKVTEKGKDVELRCDPISGHTALYWYRQSLGQGLEFLIYFQGNSAPDKSGLPSDRFSAERTGGSVSTLTIQRTQQEDSAVYLCASSPSSNYGYTFGSGTRLTVV.

V is TRBV19 and J is TRBJ1-5; the D gene is possibly TRBD1 (5 bases). Germline loops: CDR1 LNHDA, CDR2 SQIVND (reference sequence). The V end lost 1 base, the J end lost 0 bases, and 10 bases lay between the germline ends. This CDR3 contains 16 residues. Here the CDR3 reads CASSIVGGTSNQPQHF. For the CDR3, the DNA is TGTGCCAGTAGTATAGTAGGAGGGACTAGCAATCAGCCCCAGCATTTT.

This chain uses TRBV9 with TRBJ1-1; D gene uncertain. The length of the CDR3 is 15 residues. Germline V gene data show CDR1 as SGDLS and CDR2 as YYNGEE. V lost 0 bases, J lost 0 bases, and 9 bases lay in between. The DNA of the CDR3 is TGTGCCAGCAGCGTAGGATTCACACTGAACACTGAAGCTTTCTTT. Protein sequence: CASSVGFTLNTEAFF.

The V gene is TRBV5-1, the J gene TRBJ2-5, with a weak D call TRBD2 (5 bases). The CDR3 spans 14 residues. The ends were cut back, 4 bases at V and 2 bases at J, with 12 bases in the middle. Per the germline V gene, CDR1 is SGHRS and CDR2 is YFSETQ. The CDR3 reads CASSPFTGQETQYF. In DNA form, the CDR3 reads TGCGCCAGCAGCCCTTTCACGGGGCAAGAGACCCAGTACTTC.

The V gene is TRBV9, the J gene TRBJ1-4; a possible D gene is TRBD1 (5 bases). CDR1 and CDR2 (germline): SGDLS, YYNGEE. V was shortened by 4 bases and J by 4 bases, with 17 bases between the two germline ends. The CDR3 runs 16 residues. CDR3 in amino acids: CASSPIGGAINEKLFF. DNA of the CDR3: TGTGCCAGCAGCCCGATAGGAGGGGCCATTAATGAAAAACTGTTTTTT.

This chain joins TRBV6-5 and TRBJ2-3, with D hard to call. The V gene's germline CDR1 is MNHEY and CDR2 SVGAGI. V lost 3 bases and J lost 0, with 4 bases in between. The CDR3 sequence is 13 residues long. The CDR3, as DNA: TGTGCCAGCAGTTATACTAGCACAGATACGCAGTATTTT. Translated: CASSYTSTDTQYF.

J is TRBJ2-3 and V is TRBV6-4; D perhaps matches TRBD2 (5 bases). Trimming left V 3 bases short and J 2 bases short, with 12 bases between. The V gene's germline CDR1 is MRHNA and CDR2 SNTAGT. The CDR3 totals 15 residues. The chain's CDR3 is CASSEETGNTDTQYF. In DNA, the CDR3 is TGTGCCAGCAGTGAAGAGACGGGGAACACAGATACGCAGTATTTT.

The CDR3 region is CSVGPQGTGANVLTF. The CDR3 nucleotides read TGCAGCGTTGGCCCCCAGGGGACCGGGGCCAACGTCCTGACTTTC. This sequence joins TRBV29-1 and TRBJ2-6; TRBD1 might be the D (6 bases). The CDR3 extends over 15 amino acids. Germline loops: CDR1 SQVTM, CDR2 ANQGSEA. The V end was cut by 4 bases, the J end by 4 bases, with 14 bases between.

V usage is TRBV19 and J usage is TRBJ1-1; D gene uncertain. Trimming shortened V by 5 bases and J by 5 bases, and 12 bases separated the two germline ends. The germline V gene encodes CDR1 LNHDA and CDR2 SQIVND (reference sequence). This CDR3 is built from 13 residues. The CDR3 protein is CASSWGGRTEAFF. CDR3 in DNA: TGTGCCAGTAGTTGGGGAGGGAGGACTGAAGCTTTCTTT.

The chain joins TRBV7-8 to TRBJ1-5; TRBD1 might be the D (6 bases). Trimming cost V 0 bases and J 5 bases, with 8 bases left between them. The germline V gene encodes CDR1 SGHVS and CDR2 FQNEAQ. This CDR3 has 14 residues. CDR3 coding DNA: TGTGCCAGCAGCTTAGCACAGGGCGATCAGCCCCAGCATTTT. The encoded protein is CASSLAQGDQPQHF.

In this sample, this clone turned up once. V gene TRBV7-9 combines with J gene TRBJ1-3, with TRBD1 identical over 9 bases. Trimming took 4 bases from V and 7 from J; bases not matched to a gene: 2. The CDR3 runs 13 residues. Germline assignment: CDR1 SEHNR and CDR2 FQNEAQ (reference sequence). CDR3 residues: CASSWTGENTIYF. CDR3 DNA: TGTGCCAGCAGCTGGACAGGGGAGAACACCATATATTTT.

This clone was found once. The V call is TRBV7-6, the J call TRBJ1-1; 7 bases agree with TRBD1. The CDR3 covers 17 residues. Germline V gene sequence: CDR1 SGHVS, CDR2 FNYEAQ. V lost 4 bases and J lost 4; bases outside the gene matches: 15. Here the CDR3 reads CASSSQTGPRVRTEAFF. In nucleotides, the CDR3 is TGTGCCAGCAGCTCCCAGACAGGGCCCCGGGTACGCACTGAAGCTTTCTTT.

The chain combines TRBV4-1 with TRBJ2-7; 7 nucleotides line up with TRBD2. J was trimmed by 1 base and V by 1 base; bases with no gene match: 10. CDR1 and CDR2 (germline): MGHRA, YSYEKL. The length of the CDR3 is 17 residues. CDR3 bases: TGCGCCAGCAGCCAAGTCCTTTGGGGGGGATCTTCCTACGAGCAGTACTTC. It yields the protein CASSQVLWGGSSYEQYF.

V usage is TRBV7-6 and J usage is TRBJ2-2, with a tentative D call TRBD2 (6 bases). The CDR3 totals 16 residues. The V end was cut by 1 base, the J end by 4 bases, with 13 bases between. Germline V CDR1 and CDR2: SGHVS, FNYEAQ. CDR3 loop: CASSLVGSRVTGELFF. The CDR3 DNA reads as TGTGCCAGCAGCTTAGTCGGGAGTCGGGTCACCGGGGAGCTGTTTTTT.

This clone was seen once. This rearrangement joins TRBV19 to TRBJ2-2, with 8 bases matching TRBD1. The germline V gene encodes CDR1 LNHDA and CDR2 SQIVND (reference sequence). The CDR3 length is 14 residues. Germline trimming cut 7 bases from V and 4 bases from J; bases unmatched to any gene: 5. The CDR3 protein is CASIATGGTGELFF. The DNA for the CDR3 is TGTGCCAGTATCGCTACAGGGGGCACCGGGGAGCTGTTTTTT.

The V call is TRBV6-5, the J call TRBJ2-1, with TRBD2 matching 8 bases. With 2 bases clipped from V and 0 bases from J, the junction kept 0 bases outside the gene matches. The CDR3 spans 15 residues. Germline values: CDR1 MNHEY, CDR2 SVGAGI. In DNA, the CDR3 is TGTGCCAGCAGTTACAGCGGGAGCTCCTACAATGAGCAGTTCTTC. Translated, it gives CASSYSGSSYNEQFF.

For the CDR3, the DNA is TGTGCCAGCAGCTTCTCGACTAGCGTCCAAGAGACCCAGTACTTC. Translation gives CASSFSTSVQETQYF. The genes are TRBV11-2 and TRBJ2-5; 8 bases are a match to TRBD2. The germline V gene has CDR1 SGHAT and CDR2 FQNNGV. The CDR3 has 15 amino acids. V trimming: 3 bases; J trimming: 1 base; junction bases outside the gene matches: 4.

The J gene is TRBJ2-7, the V gene TRBV19; the match to TRBD2 covers 10 bases. The J segment lost 6 bases and the V segment lost 2 bases, leaving 4 bases of the junction unmatched. This CDR3 comprises 14 residues. The germline CDR1 and CDR2 sequences are LNHDA and SQIVND (reference sequence). The CDR3: CASSILAGDGEQYF. DNA of the CDR3: TGTGCCAGTAGTATACTAGCGGGAGACGGCGAGCAGTACTTC.

V usage is TRBV7-3 and J usage is TRBJ2-7; the match to TRBD1 covers 9 bases. Germline V gene sequence: CDR1 SGHTA, CDR2 FQGTGA. V lost 1 base to trimming and J lost 5 bases; unmatched junction nucleotides: 6. The CDR3 has 15 amino acids. This chain's CDR3 is CASSLSGGQGNEQYF. The CDR3 nucleotides read TGTGCCAGCAGCTTAAGTGGGGGACAGGGAAACGAGCAGTACTTC.

The V gene is TRBV7-8, the J gene TRBJ1-6; TRBD1 matches 9 bases. The CDR3 consists of 19 residues. Germline CDR1 is SGHVS and CDR2 is FQNEAQ. Losses at the gene ends were 1 base for V and 4 bases for J; bases not matched to a gene: 11. The CDR3 loop is CASSLGGGDRASYNSPLHF. CDR3 coding DNA: TGTGCCAGCAGCTTAGGTGGTGGGGACAGGGCATCTTATAATTCACCCCTCCACTTT.

This chain joins TRBV18 and TRBJ2-5; TRBD2 aligns across 8 bases. After removal of 3 bases from V and 2 bases from J, the junction contained 2 bases not matched to a gene. This CDR3 has 14 residues. The germline gives CDR1 KGHSH, CDR2 LQKENI. The CDR3, as DNA: TGTGCCAGCTCACCGGGACTAGGGCAAGAGACCCAGTACTTC. The encoded protein is CASSPGLGQETQYF.

The genes are TRBV7-2 and TRBJ2-1, with D possibly being TRBD2 (6 bases). This CDR3 comprises 15 residues. Germline V gene lookup returns CDR1 SGHTA and CDR2 FQGNSA. V lost 1 base and J 2 bases, leaving 9 bases between the germline ends. The CDR3 DNA sequence: TGTGCCAGCAGCTTAGTGGGAGGAACCTACAATGAGCAGTTCTTC. It specifies CASSLVGGTYNEQFF.

V usage is TRBV4-1 and J usage is TRBJ1-2, with 9 nucleotides matching TRBD1. This CDR3 comprises 16 residues. CDR1 is MGHRA and CDR2 is YSYEKL in the germline V gene. After removal of 2 bases from V and 7 bases from J, the junction contained 11 bases not matched to a gene. The CDR3 region is CASSQIPGQGVGGYTF. In DNA form, the CDR3 reads TGCGCCAGCAGCCAAATACCGGGACAGGGAGTCGGTGGCTACACCTTC.